This T cell receptor (beta chain) emerged from a study of Tregs in tolerant kidney transplant recipients. Sequenced by immunoSEQ multiplex PCR; TCRdb stores in-frame clones only, minus some. The sample has 75,000 to 95,000 clones, roughly 92% seen once. Trimming removed 0 bases at V and 2 bases at J, with 10 bases between. This CDR3 contains 15 residues. Germline V gene data show CDR1 as MNHNS and CDR2 as SASEGT. The sequence came from a human donor in good health. The sample comprised CD8+ T cells from blood. V usage is TRBV6-1 and J usage is TRBJ1-2; D is possibly TRBD1 (6 bases). The CDR3 DNA reads as TGTGCCAGCAGTGAAGCCGACACAGGGAACTATGGCTACACCTTC. It translates to CASSEADTGNYGYTF.